These 17 T cell receptor beta chains share one sample of origin, sequenced in a study of blood T cell repertoires in COVID-19. The assay was immunoSEQ multiplex PCR, and TCRdb's table has in-frame clones only and misses some. The data show about 160,000 clones, about 80% seen once. Sequencing was done on a sample of peripheral blood. Receptors were obtained from a woman of 80 years or more with acute or convalescent COVID-19.

The chain links TRBV7-9 to TRBJ2-5; 8 bases agree with TRBD2. This CDR3 comprises 14 residues. Germline CDR1 and CDR2: SEHNR and FQNEAQ (reference sequence). Trimming cost V 11 bases and J 2 bases; bases outside gene matches: 10. The CDR3 sequence is CALGGREEQETQYF. In DNA form, the CDR3 reads TGTGCCTTAGGGGGGCGGGAGGAACAAGAGACCCAGTACTTC.

The chain carries TRBV4-1 and TRBJ1-2; 8 bases align to TRBD1. In germline, CDR1 is MGHRA, CDR2 YSYEKL. Trimming cost V 4 bases and J 5 bases; bases outside gene matches: 12. This CDR3 has 16 amino acids. The CDR3 loop reads CASSLGRGLYGYGYTF. The CDR3 DNA sequence: TGCGCCAGCAGCCTTGGCAGGGGGCTCTACGGGTATGGCTACACCTTC.

The V call is TRBV6-6, the J call TRBJ2-1; D gene unclear. Trimming shortened V by 6 bases and J by 10 bases, and 10 bases separated the two germline ends. CDR3 length: 11 amino acids. Germline V gene lookup returns CDR1 MNHNY and CDR2 SVGAGI (reference sequence). CDR3 bases: TGTGCCAGCAGCCCCGGTAGAGAGCAGTTCTTC. Its protein is CASSPGREQFF.

The chain is built from TRBV7-2 and TRBJ2-5, with D hard to call. Trimming shortened V by 6 bases and J by 5 bases, and 10 bases separated the two germline ends. The CDR3 is 12 amino acids. CDR1 is SGHTA, CDR2 FQGNSA, per germline. The CDR3 nucleotides read TGTGCCAGCAGTTTCGAGGTGGAGACCCAGTACTTC. This sequence encodes CASSFEVETQYF.

V and J are TRBV6-5 and TRBJ2-3; TRBD2 matches 11 bases. V was clipped by 6 bases and J by 2 bases; unmatched bases: 1. Germline lookup yields CDR1 MNHEY and CDR2 SVGAGI. There are 14 residues in the CDR3. This chain's CDR3 is CASRLAGVTDTQYF. CDR3 DNA sequence: TGTGCCAGCAGACTAGCGGGAGTCACAGATACGCAGTATTTT.

The gene calls are TRBV30 and TRBJ1-1, with D unresolved. The CDR3 has 17 residues. Between the trimmed V and J ends, which lost 8 bases and 1 base, there was a span of 26 bases. CDR1 GTSNPN and CDR2 SVGIG come from the germline V gene (reference sequence). The CDR3 DNA is TGTGCCACCACGGGAAGGAGGCTAAGCTCGACGAACACTGAAGCTTTCTTT. It encodes CATTGRRLSSTNTEAFF.

The J gene is TRBJ2-5, the V gene TRBV10-3; D is perhaps TRBD2 (6 bases). Trimming removed 6 bases from V and 7 bases from J, with 21 bases in between. There are 15 residues in the CDR3. Germline values: CDR1 ENHRY, CDR2 SYGVKD. CDR3 in DNA: TGTGCCATCAGAGATCAACTAGCTCCTAGGGGGACCCAGTACTTC. Amino acid sequence: CAIRDQLAPRGTQYF.

This chain connects TRBV6-5 to TRBJ2-1, with 8 nucleotides matching TRBD2. The length of the CDR3 is 16 residues. CDR1 and CDR2 (germline): MNHEY, SVGAGI. V lost 4 bases, J lost 2 bases, and 7 bases stayed unmatched. In nucleotides, the CDR3 is TGTGCCAGCAGTTCGACTAGCGCAACTACCTACAATGAGCAGTTCTTC. It is translated as CASSSTSATTYNEQFF.

The chain couples TRBV13 to TRBJ2-7; 7 bases are a match to TRBD2. The CDR3 is 16 amino acids. Germline CDR1 and CDR2: PRHDT and FYEKMQ (reference sequence). With 0 bases clipped from V and 2 bases from J, the junction kept 7 bases outside the gene matches. CDR3 nucleotides: TGTGCCAGCAGCTTAGGCCCCTCGGGGGGTCCCTACGAGCAGTACTTC. Protein sequence: CASSLGPSGGPYEQYF.

V is TRBV5-6 and J is TRBJ2-1; D unresolved. CDR1 and CDR2 from the germline V gene are SGHDT and YYEEEE. V was clipped by 1 base and J by 9 bases, with 5 bases between them. This CDR3 spans 11 amino acids. The CDR3 protein is CASSLLSEQFF. In DNA, the CDR3 is TGTGCCAGCAGCTTGCTCAGTGAGCAGTTCTTC.

The sample holds a few counts of this clone. This CDR3 is CASSVELSGRLTDTQYF. CDR3 bases: TGTGCCAGCAGCGTAGAATTGTCAGGGCGTCTCACAGATACGCAGTATTTT. The gene calls are TRBV9 and TRBJ2-3; tentatively, D is TRBD1 (5 bases). The V gene lost 0 bases and the J gene lost 2 bases, with 16 bases spanning the gap. CDR3 length: 17 amino acids. CDR1 and CDR2 (germline): SGDLS, YYNGEE.

The CDR3 spells CASSDRDYGYTF. CDR3 coding DNA: TGTGCCAGCAGTGACCGAGACTATGGCTACACCTTC. This chain connects TRBV25-1 to TRBJ1-2; D unclear. The V and J ends lost 3 bases and 3 bases respectively, with 5 bases between them. The germline CDR1 and CDR2 sequences are MGHDK and SYGVNS. The CDR3 loop spans 12 amino acids.

The V and J genes are TRBV2 and TRBJ1-2; D not certain. Germline CDR1 is SNHLY and CDR2 is FYNNEI. V shed 4 bases and J shed 3 bases, with 12 bases lying between them. The CDR3 is made up of 14 amino acids. The CDR3 bases are TGTGCCAGCAGTGCGGTCCCCAGGCACTATGGCTACACCTTC. It translates to CASSAVPRHYGYTF.

This clone was observed a single time. The chain employs TRBV6-5 and TRBJ2-7, with TRBD1 matching over 7 bases. Germline trimming cut 0 bases from V and 2 bases from J; bases unmatched to any gene: 1. Germline CDR1 is MNHEY and CDR2 is SVGAGI. There are 14 residues in the CDR3. CDR3: CASSYSQGTYEQYF. In DNA form, the CDR3 reads TGTGCCAGCAGTTACTCACAGGGGACCTACGAGCAGTACTTC.

The rearrangement uses TRBV7-2 and TRBJ2-1, with TRBD2 matching over 7 bases. The CDR3 covers 16 residues. V shed 1 base and J 6 bases; nucleotides not matched to a gene: 9. Per the germline V gene, CDR1 is SGHTA and CDR2 is FQGNSA. Here the CDR3 reads CASSLDRTRGFNEQFF. The DNA for the CDR3 is TGTGCCAGCAGCTTAGACCGGACTAGAGGCTTCAATGAGCAGTTCTTC.

This clone was recorded a few times. V gene TRBV2 combines with J gene TRBJ1-1; D perhaps matches TRBD1 (5 bases). CDR3 length: 13 amino acids. Trimming shortened V by 10 bases and J by 1 base, and 13 bases separated the two germline ends. Germline V CDR1 and CDR2: SNHLY, FYNNEI. For the CDR3, the DNA is TGTGCCACCTCACCTAGGGGGAACACTGAAGCTTTCTTT. This gives the protein CATSPRGNTEAFF.

This clone was recorded once. The chain combines TRBV30 with TRBJ2-7; the D is unclear. V gave up 1 base and J gave up 6 bases, with 19 bases separating them. Per the germline V gene, CDR1 is GTSNPN and CDR2 is SVGIG (reference sequence). The CDR3 covers 15 residues. CDR3 sequence: CAWSGSFIPSSEQYF. As DNA, the CDR3 is TGTGCCTGGAGTGGGTCTTTTATTCCCTCTAGCGAGCAGTACTTC.